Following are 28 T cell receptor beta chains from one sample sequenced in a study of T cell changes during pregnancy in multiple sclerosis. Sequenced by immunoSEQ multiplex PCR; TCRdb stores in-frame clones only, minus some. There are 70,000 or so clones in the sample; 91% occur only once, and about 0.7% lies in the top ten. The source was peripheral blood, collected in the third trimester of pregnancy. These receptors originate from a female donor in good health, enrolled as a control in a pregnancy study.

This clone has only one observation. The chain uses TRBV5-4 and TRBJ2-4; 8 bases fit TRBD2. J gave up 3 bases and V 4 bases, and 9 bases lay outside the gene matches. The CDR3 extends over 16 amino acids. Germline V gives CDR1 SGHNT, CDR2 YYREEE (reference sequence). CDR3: CASSPTSGGDKNIQYF. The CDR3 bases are TGTGCCAGCAGCCCTACTAGCGGTGGGGACAAAAACATTCAGTACTTC.

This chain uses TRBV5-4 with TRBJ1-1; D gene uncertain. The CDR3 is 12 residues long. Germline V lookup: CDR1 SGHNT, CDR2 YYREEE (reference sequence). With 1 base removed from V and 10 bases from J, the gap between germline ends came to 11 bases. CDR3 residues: CASSLTGSRAFF. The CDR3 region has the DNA TGTGCCAGCAGCTTGACCGGGTCCCGAGCTTTCTTT.

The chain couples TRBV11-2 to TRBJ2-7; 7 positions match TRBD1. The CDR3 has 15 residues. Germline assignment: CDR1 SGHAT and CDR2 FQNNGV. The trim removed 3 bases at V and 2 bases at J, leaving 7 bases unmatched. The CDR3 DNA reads TGTGCCAGCAGCTTGGGACAGCTAATCCCCTACGAGCAGTACTTC. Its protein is CASSLGQLIPYEQYF.

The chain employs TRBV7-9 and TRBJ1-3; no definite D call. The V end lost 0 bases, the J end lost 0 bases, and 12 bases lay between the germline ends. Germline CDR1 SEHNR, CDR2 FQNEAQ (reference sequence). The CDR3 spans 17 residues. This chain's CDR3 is CASSLAWRDVSGNTIYF. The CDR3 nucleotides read TGTGCCAGCAGCTTAGCGTGGAGGGATGTCTCTGGAAACACCATATATTTT.

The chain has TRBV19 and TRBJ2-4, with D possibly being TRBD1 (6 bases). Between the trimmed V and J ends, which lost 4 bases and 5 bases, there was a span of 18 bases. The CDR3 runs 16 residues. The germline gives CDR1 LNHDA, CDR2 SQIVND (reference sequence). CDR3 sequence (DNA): TGTGCCAGTAGTACCAGGACAGACATACGAGAAAACATTCAGTACTTC. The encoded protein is CASSTRTDIRENIQYF.

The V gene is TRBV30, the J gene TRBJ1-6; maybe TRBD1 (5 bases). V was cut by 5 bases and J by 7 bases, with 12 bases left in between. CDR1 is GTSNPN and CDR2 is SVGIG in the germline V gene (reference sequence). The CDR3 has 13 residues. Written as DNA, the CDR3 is TGTGCCTGGGCAGGGCGCCGGAATTCACCCCTCCACTTT. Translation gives CAWAGRRNSPLHF.

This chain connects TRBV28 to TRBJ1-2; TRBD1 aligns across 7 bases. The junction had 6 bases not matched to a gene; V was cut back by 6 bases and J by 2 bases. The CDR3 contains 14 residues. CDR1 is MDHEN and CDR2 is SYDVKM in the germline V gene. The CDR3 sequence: CASRSGTDNYGYTF. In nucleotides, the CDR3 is TGTGCCAGCAGGTCTGGGACAGACAACTATGGCTACACCTTC.

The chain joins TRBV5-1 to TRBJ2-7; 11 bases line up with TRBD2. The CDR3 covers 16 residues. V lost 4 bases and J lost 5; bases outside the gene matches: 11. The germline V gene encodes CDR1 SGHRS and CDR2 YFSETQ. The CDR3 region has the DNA TGCGCCAGCAGCCCGGGACTAGCGGCCGGAATAGACGAGCAGTACTTC. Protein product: CASSPGLAAGIDEQYF.

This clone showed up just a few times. CDR3 amino acids: CASSEVDTYNQPQHF. The CDR3 DNA is TGTGCCAGCAGTGAGGTGGACACCTACAATCAGCCCCAGCATTTT. The J gene is TRBJ1-5, the V gene TRBV6-1, with a possible D match to TRBD1 (5 bases). This CDR3 has 15 amino acids. Germline CDR1 reads MNHNS; CDR2 reads SASEGT. Trimming shortened V by 3 bases and J by 3 bases, and 12 bases separated the two germline ends.

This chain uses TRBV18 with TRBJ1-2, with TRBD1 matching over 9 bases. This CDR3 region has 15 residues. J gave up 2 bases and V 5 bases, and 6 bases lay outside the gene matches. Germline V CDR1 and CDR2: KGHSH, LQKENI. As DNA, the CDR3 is TGTGCCAGCTCAACCACTGGGACAGGGAACTATGGCTACACCTTC. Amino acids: CASSTTGTGNYGYTF.

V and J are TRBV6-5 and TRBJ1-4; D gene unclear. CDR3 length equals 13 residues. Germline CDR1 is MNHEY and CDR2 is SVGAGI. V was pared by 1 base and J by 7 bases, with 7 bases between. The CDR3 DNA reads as TGTGCCAGCAGTTACTTGGGGAGTGAAAAACTGTTTTTT. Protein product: CASSYLGSEKLFF.

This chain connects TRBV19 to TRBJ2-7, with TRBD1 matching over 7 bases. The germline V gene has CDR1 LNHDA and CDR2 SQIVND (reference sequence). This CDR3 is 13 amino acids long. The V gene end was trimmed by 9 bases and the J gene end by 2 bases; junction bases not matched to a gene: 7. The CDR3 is CASRGTVPYEQYF. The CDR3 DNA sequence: TGTGCCAGCCGAGGGACAGTCCCCTACGAGCAGTACTTC.

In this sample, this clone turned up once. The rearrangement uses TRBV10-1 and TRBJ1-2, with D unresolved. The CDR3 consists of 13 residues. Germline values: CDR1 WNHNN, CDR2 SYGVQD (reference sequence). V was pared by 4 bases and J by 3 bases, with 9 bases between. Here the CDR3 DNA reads TGCGCCAGCAGTGTCGGAGTTGACTATGGCTACACCTTC. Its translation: CASSVGVDYGYTF.

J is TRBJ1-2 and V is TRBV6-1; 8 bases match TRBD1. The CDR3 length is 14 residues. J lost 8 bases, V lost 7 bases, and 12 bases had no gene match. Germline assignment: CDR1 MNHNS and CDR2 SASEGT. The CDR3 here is CASTPWTGTLGYTF. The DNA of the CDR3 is TGTGCCAGCACTCCATGGACAGGGACATTAGGCTACACCTTC.

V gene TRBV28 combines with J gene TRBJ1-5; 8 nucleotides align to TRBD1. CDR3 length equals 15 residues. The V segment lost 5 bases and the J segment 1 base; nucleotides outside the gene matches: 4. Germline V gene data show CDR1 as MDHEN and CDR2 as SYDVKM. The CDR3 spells CASSDTGGSNQPQHF. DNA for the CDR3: TGTGCCAGCAGTGACACAGGGGGAAGCAATCAGCCCCAGCATTTT.

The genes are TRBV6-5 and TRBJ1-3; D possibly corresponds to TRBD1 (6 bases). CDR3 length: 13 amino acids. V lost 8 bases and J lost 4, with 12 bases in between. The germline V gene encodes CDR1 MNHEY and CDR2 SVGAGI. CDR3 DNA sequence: TGTGCCAGCGGCAGGGGAGTCGGAAACACCATATATTTT. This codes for CASGRGVGNTIYF.

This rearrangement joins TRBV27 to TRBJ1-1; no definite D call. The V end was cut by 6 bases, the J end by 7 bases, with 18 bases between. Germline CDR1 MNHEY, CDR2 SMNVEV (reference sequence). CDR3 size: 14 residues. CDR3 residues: CASSPSPEHSEAFF. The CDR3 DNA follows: TGTGCCAGCAGCCCCTCCCCCGAGCATAGTGAAGCTTTCTTT.

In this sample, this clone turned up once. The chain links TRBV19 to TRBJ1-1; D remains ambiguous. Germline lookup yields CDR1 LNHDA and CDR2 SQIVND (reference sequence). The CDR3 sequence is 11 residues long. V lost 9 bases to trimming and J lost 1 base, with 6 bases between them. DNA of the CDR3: TGTGCCAGCTACAGGAACACTGAAGCTTTCTTT. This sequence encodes CASYRNTEAFF. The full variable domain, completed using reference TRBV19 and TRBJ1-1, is DGGITQSPKYLFRKEGQNVTLSCEQNLNHDAMYWYRQDPGQGLRLIYYSQIVNDFQKGDIAEGYSVSREKKESFPLTVTSAQKNPTAFYLCASYRNTEAFFGQGTRLTVV.

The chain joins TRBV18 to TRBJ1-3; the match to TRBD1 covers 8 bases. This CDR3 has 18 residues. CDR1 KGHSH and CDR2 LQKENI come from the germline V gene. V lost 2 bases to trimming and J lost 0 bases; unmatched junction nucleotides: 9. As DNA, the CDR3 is TGTGCCAGCTCACCATGGCAGGGGGCTCTCTTCTCTGGAAACACCATATATTTT. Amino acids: CASSPWQGALFSGNTIYF. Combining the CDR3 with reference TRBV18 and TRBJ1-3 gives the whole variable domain NAGVMQNPRHLVRRRGQEARLRCSPMKGHSHVYWYRQLPEEGLKFMVYLQKENIIDESGMPKERFSAEFPKEGPSILRIQQVVRGDSAAYFCASSPWQGALFSGNTIYFGEGSWLTVV.

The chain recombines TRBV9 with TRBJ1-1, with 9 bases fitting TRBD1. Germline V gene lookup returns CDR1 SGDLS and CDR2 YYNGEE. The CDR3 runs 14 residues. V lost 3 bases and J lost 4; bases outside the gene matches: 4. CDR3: CASSAGTGLTEAFF. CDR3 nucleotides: TGTGCCAGCAGCGCCGGGACAGGGCTCACTGAAGCTTTCTTT.

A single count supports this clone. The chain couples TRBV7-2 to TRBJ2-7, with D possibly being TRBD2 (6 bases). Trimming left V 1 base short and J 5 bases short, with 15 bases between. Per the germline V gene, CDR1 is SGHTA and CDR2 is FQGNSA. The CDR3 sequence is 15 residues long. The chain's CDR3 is CASSLDGGGFDEQYF. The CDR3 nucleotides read TGTGCCAGCAGCTTAGATGGCGGAGGGTTCGACGAGCAGTACTTC.

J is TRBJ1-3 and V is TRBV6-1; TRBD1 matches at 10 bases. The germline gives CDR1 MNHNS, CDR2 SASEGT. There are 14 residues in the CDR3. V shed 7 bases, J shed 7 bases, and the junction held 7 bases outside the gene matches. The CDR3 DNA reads TGTGCCAGCACTCCCGGGGGACAGGGGAACACCATATATTTT. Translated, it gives CASTPGGQGNTIYF.

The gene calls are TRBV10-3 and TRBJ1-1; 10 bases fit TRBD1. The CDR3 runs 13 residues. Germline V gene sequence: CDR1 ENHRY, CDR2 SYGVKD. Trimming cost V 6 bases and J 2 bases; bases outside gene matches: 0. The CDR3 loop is CAIRTGGNTEAFF. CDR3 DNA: TGTGCCATCAGGACAGGGGGCAACACTGAAGCTTTCTTT.

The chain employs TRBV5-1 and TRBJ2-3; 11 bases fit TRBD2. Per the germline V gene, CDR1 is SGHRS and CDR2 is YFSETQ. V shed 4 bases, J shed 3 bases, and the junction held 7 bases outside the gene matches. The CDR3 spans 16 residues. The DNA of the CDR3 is TGCGCCAGCAGCCAGGGACTAGCGGCGGTAACAGATACGCAGTATTTT. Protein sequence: CASSQGLAAVTDTQYF. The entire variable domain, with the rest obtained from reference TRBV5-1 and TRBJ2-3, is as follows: KAGVTQTPRYLIKTRGQQVTLSCSPISGHRSVSWYQQTPGQGLQFLFEYFSETQRNKGNFPGRFSGRQFSNSRSEMNVSTLELGDSALYLCASSQGLAAVTDTQYFGPGTRLTVL.

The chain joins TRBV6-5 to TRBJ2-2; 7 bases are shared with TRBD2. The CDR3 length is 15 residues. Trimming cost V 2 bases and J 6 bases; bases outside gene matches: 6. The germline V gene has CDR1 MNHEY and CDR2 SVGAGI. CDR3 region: CASSYGAGVSGELFF. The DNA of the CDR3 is TGTGCCAGCAGTTACGGGGCGGGAGTATCCGGGGAGCTGTTTTTT.

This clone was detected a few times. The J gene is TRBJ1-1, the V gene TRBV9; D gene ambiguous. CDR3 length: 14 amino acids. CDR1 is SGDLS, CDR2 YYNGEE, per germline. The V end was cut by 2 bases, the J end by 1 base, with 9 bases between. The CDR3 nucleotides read TGTGCCAGCAGCGTGAGGGCCTCGAACACTGAAGCTTTCTTT. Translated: CASSVRASNTEAFF.

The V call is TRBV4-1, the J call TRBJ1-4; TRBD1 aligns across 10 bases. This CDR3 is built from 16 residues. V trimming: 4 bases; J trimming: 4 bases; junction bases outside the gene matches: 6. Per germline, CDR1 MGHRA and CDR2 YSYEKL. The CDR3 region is CASSPPGQGFNEKLFF. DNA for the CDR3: TGCGCCAGCAGCCCCCCGGGACAGGGGTTTAATGAAAAACTGTTTTTT.

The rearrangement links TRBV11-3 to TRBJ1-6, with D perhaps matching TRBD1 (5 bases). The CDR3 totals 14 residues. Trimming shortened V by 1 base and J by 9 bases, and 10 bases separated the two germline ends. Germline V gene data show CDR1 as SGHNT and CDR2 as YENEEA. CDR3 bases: TGTGCCAGCAGCTTAGCGGGGGACGGTTCACCCCTCCACTTT. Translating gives CASSLAGDGSPLHF.